The 31 T cell receptor beta chains in this list originate from one sample, sequenced in a study of CD8+ T cells in alopecia areata. The treatment was: oral pan-JAK inhibitor, 5-10 mg twice daily. It was cDNA, reverse transcribed from extracted RNA, that served as the sequencing template. Using immunoSEQ multiplex PCR, the repertoire was profiled, and TCRdb retains in-frame clones only, with some absent. This sample has around 200,000 clones; about 60% occur once, and the top ten carry over 10%. Specimen: CD8+ T cells sorted from blood, collected at week 24, from a patient treated with tofacitinib. These receptors came from a human donor with alopecia areata.

The genes are TRBV29-1 and TRBJ2-1; 9 nucleotides agree with TRBD2. The length of the CDR3 is 16 residues. The ends lost 4 bases at V and 0 bases at J; junction bases unmatched: 7. Looked up from germline, CDR1 is SQVTM and CDR2 is ANQGSEA. The CDR3 reads CSVVGLASVSYNEQFF. In nucleotides, the CDR3 is TGCAGCGTTGTTGGACTAGCGAGCGTCTCCTACAATGAGCAGTTCTTC.

V gene TRBV6-1 combines with J gene TRBJ1-2; the D is unclear. This CDR3 has 15 amino acids. The V gene lost 6 bases and the J gene lost 5 bases, with 19 bases spanning the gap. The germline V gene has CDR1 MNHNS and CDR2 SASEGT. For the CDR3, the DNA is TGTGCCAGCAGAGAAAGACATCTCTTTCCTTATGGCTACACCTTC. Translated: CASRERHLFPYGYTF.

This clone was observed a few times. V gene TRBV9 combines with J gene TRBJ1-2; a weak D match, TRBD1 (5 bases). The CDR3 is made up of 14 amino acids. Trimming stripped 3 bases from V and 4 bases from J, with 13 bases between. Germline V gene sequence: CDR1 SGDLS, CDR2 YYNGEE. The chain's CDR3 is CASSGTKGSYGYTF. In nucleotides, the CDR3 is TGTGCCAGCAGCGGTACCAAGGGGAGCTATGGCTACACCTTC. The whole variable domain, remainder taken from reference TRBV9 and TRBJ1-2, is DSGVTQTPKHLITATGQRVTLRCSPRSGDLSVYWYQQSLDQGLQFLIQYYNGEERAKGNILERFSAQQFPDLHSELNLSSLELGDSALYFCASSGTKGSYGYTFGSGTRLTVV.

There are a few counts of this clone. The chain carries TRBV29-1 and TRBJ2-7; no definite D call. The ends were cut back, 0 bases at V and 4 bases at J, with 4 bases in the middle. This CDR3 has 11 amino acids. Germline V lookup: CDR1 SQVTM, CDR2 ANQGSEA. CDR3 sequence reads: CSVEDYYEQYF. The CDR3 region has the DNA TGCAGCGTTGAAGACTATTACGAGCAGTACTTC.

J is TRBJ2-1 and V is TRBV4-2, with 9 bases matching TRBD2. The germline gives CDR1 LGHNA, CDR2 YNFKEQ. Germline trimming cut 0 bases from V and 2 bases from J; bases unmatched to any gene: 8. The CDR3 is made up of 18 amino acids. CDR3 region: CASSQDIRAGGAYNEQFF. The CDR3 nucleotides are TGTGCCAGCAGCCAAGATATACGAGCGGGGGGTGCCTACAATGAGCAGTTCTTC.

This clone was detected a few times. The CDR3 DNA follows: TGTGCCAGCAGTGAGGGACTAGCGGGGGATGAGACCCAGTACTTC. It codes for CASSEGLAGDETQYF. The chain employs TRBV2 and TRBJ2-5, with 14 bases fitting TRBD2. The CDR3 runs 15 residues. Germline CDR1 reads SNHLY; CDR2 reads FYNNEI. The V and J ends lost 3 bases and 5 bases, in that order; junction bases with no gene match: 2.

This clone was observed a single time. This chain's CDR3 is CASSLEAGEQFF. CDR3 in DNA: TGTGCCAGCAGCCTCGAAGCGGGAGAGCAGTTCTTC. The rearrangement links TRBV7-9 to TRBJ2-1, with 7 bases that match TRBD2. CDR1 and CDR2 (germline): SEHNR, FQNEAQ (reference sequence). This CDR3 has 12 amino acids. J gave up 10 bases and V 5 bases, and 5 bases lay outside the gene matches. The full variable domain, with the rest looked up from reference TRBV7-9 and TRBJ2-1, is DTGVSQNPRHKITKRGQNVTFRCDPISEHNRLYWYRQTLGQGPEFLTYFQNEAQLEKSRLLSDRFSAERPKGSFSTLEIQRTEQGDSAMYLCASSLEAGEQFFGPGTRLTVL.

The J gene is TRBJ1-4, the V gene TRBV11-2; 9 bases fit TRBD1. The V gene end was trimmed by 5 bases and the J gene end by 8 bases; junction bases not matched to a gene: 6. The germline V gene has CDR1 SGHAT and CDR2 FQNNGV. The CDR3 length is 14 residues. CDR3 sequence: CASSQDRGMEKLFF. The CDR3 bases are TGTGCCAGCAGCCAGGACAGGGGAATGGAAAAACTGTTTTTT.

This clone was detected a few times. The chain has TRBV13 and TRBJ2-7; 9 nucleotides align to TRBD1. V gave up 6 bases and J gave up 2 bases; unmatched junction bases: 8. The CDR3 loop spans 15 amino acids. From germline, CDR1 is PRHDT and CDR2 FYEKMQ (reference sequence). The CDR3 region is CASSPGQGQTYEQYF. The CDR3 region has the DNA TGTGCCAGCAGTCCCGGACAGGGGCAAACCTACGAGCAGTACTTC.

This clone was picked up one time. The rearrangement links TRBV27 to TRBJ1-1; 8 bases are a match to TRBD1. The CDR3 extends over 14 amino acids. Germline V lookup: CDR1 MNHEY, CDR2 SMNVEV (reference sequence). J gave up 5 bases and V 2 bases, and 4 bases lay outside the gene matches. The CDR3 DNA follows: TGTGCCAGCAGTTTACAGGGGGCTGGGACTGAAGCTTTCTTT. It is translated as CASSLQGAGTEAFF.

Written as DNA, the CDR3 is TGCGCCAGCAGCCAAGACCCAGGGAACACTGAAGCTTTCTTT. This codes for CASSQDPGNTEAFF. This chain uses TRBV4-1 with TRBJ1-1; D gene unclear. The CDR3 is 14 residues long. V lost 0 bases, J lost 1 base, and 6 bases lay in between. CDR1 and CDR2 from the germline V gene are MGHRA and YSYEKL.

The chain joins TRBV2 to TRBJ2-1; TRBD1 matches 7 bases. V gave up 1 base and J gave up 8 bases; unmatched junction bases: 14. This CDR3 region has 17 residues. Per the germline V gene, CDR1 is SNHLY and CDR2 is FYNNEI. CDR3 in DNA: TGTGCCAGCAGTGAAGAGGACGAGGGGGCGACGGTCTATGAGCAGTTCTTC. This sequence encodes CASSEEDEGATVYEQFF.

The rearrangement uses TRBV9 and TRBJ2-1; D uncertain. V lost 3 bases, J lost 9 bases, and 4 bases lay in between. Germline assignment: CDR1 SGDLS and CDR2 YYNGEE. The CDR3 extends over 10 amino acids. Here the CDR3 reads CASSGVEQFF. The CDR3 DNA sequence: TGTGCCAGCAGCGGCGTTGAGCAGTTCTTC.

V and J are TRBV6-5 and TRBJ1-2; D remains ambiguous. V shed 6 bases and J shed 8 bases, with 7 bases lying between them. This CDR3 has 10 amino acids. In germline, CDR1 is MNHEY, CDR2 SVGAGI. CDR3 coding DNA: TGTGCCAGCAGACTGGGCGGCTACACCTTC. It specifies CASRLGGYTF.

The rearrangement links TRBV6-5 to TRBJ1-1, with 8 positions matching TRBD1. V lost 7 bases and J lost 6; bases outside the gene matches: 4. The length of the CDR3 is 12 residues. Looked up from germline, CDR1 is MNHEY and CDR2 is SVGAGI. The CDR3 DNA is TGTGCCAGCACCTCGACAGGGGCTGAAGCTTTCTTT. Translation gives CASTSTGAEAFF.

In this sample, this clone turned up a few times. J is TRBJ2-4 and V is TRBV13; weak D call: TRBD2 (7 bases). Germline CDR1 and CDR2: PRHDT and FYEKMQ (reference sequence). The V end was cut by 0 bases, the J end by 4 bases, with 16 bases between. The CDR3 length is 17 residues. The CDR3 nucleotides read TGTGCCAGCAGCTTAGGCCGGGGGCGGGAGACGAAAAACATTCAGTACTTC. Residues: CASSLGRGRETKNIQYF.

This clone came up a few times. This chain connects TRBV5-5 to TRBJ1-4; D may be TRBD1 (5 bases). Trimming left V 8 bases short and J 4 bases short, with 21 bases between. This CDR3 region has 16 residues. Germline CDR1 and CDR2: SGHKS and YYEKEE (reference sequence). The CDR3 sequence: CASSTIGAGSNEKLFF. The CDR3 DNA sequence: TGTGCCAGTAGCACTATCGGTGCAGGGAGTAATGAAAAACTGTTTTTT.

The chain has TRBV9 and TRBJ1-1; TRBD1 might be the D (6 bases). This CDR3 is 12 amino acids long. The V gene's germline CDR1 is SGDLS and CDR2 YYNGEE. V lost 0 bases and J lost 8, with 8 bases in between. The CDR3 coding sequence is TGTGCCAGCAGCGTAGCAGGACAGGAAGCTTTCTTT. This encodes CASSVAGQEAFF.

This clone appeared a few times. V usage is TRBV5-1 and J usage is TRBJ2-1, with 9 bases aligning to TRBD2. CDR3 length equals 17 residues. With V trimmed by 4 bases and J by 1 base, 9 bases remained unmatched. Germline CDR1 reads SGHRS; CDR2 reads YFSETQ. The CDR3 region has the DNA TGCGCCAGCAGCCAAAAGCTAGCGGGGAGATCCTACAATGAGCAGTTCTTC. This gives the protein CASSQKLAGRSYNEQFF. Based on the CDR3 plus reference TRBV5-1 and TRBJ2-1, the full variable domain is KAGVTQTPRYLIKTRGQQVTLSCSPISGHRSVSWYQQTPGQGLQFLFEYFSETQRNKGNFPGRFSGRQFSNSRSEMNVSTLELGDSALYLCASSQKLAGRSYNEQFFGPGTRLTVL.

The chain couples TRBV2 to TRBJ2-5; D is uncertain. The CDR3 totals 14 residues. V was shortened by 5 bases and J by 2 bases, with 12 bases between the two germline ends. The V gene's germline CDR1 is SNHLY and CDR2 FYNNEI. CDR3: CASSPRTEQETQYF. Written as DNA, the CDR3 is TGTGCCAGCAGTCCTCGGACGGAACAAGAGACCCAGTACTTC.

This clone appeared a single time. V is TRBV30 and J is TRBJ1-2; no clear D gene. The germline CDR1 and CDR2 sequences are GTSNPN and SVGIG (reference sequence). The CDR3 totals 14 residues. With 2 bases removed from V and 7 bases from J, the gap between germline ends came to 17 bases. CDR3 coding DNA: TGTGCCTGGAGTAAGGGAATCGGTGTTTTTGGCTACACCTTC. It specifies CAWSKGIGVFGYTF.

The V call is TRBV7-9, the J call TRBJ2-7, with D hard to call. Germline lookup yields CDR1 SEHNR and CDR2 FQNEAQ (reference sequence). This CDR3 contains 15 residues. Trimming left V 2 bases short and J 2 bases short, with 13 bases between. As DNA, the CDR3 is TGTGCCAGCAGCTTAAGTTCGACAAGTCCCTACGAGCAGTACTTC. It encodes CASSLSSTSPYEQYF.

DNA for the CDR3: TGCGCCAGCAGCTTGACAAGTCAGACCTACTCTGGCTACACCTTC. Protein product: CASSLTSQTYSGYTF. The chain links TRBV5-1 to TRBJ1-2; D uncertain. Germline-derived CDR1 and CDR2 are SGHRS and YFSETQ. V lost 1 base and J lost 7, with 17 bases in between. This CDR3 spans 15 amino acids.

J is TRBJ1-5 and V is TRBV4-1; maybe TRBD1 (5 bases). This CDR3 has 17 amino acids. Trimming took 0 bases from V and 2 from J, leaving 14 bases between them. CDR1 and CDR2 (germline): MGHRA, YSYEKL. CDR3: CASSQDADIWGNQPQHF. CDR3 nucleotide sequence: TGCGCCAGCAGCCAAGATGCGGACATTTGGGGCAATCAGCCCCAGCATTTT.

J is TRBJ2-1 and V is TRBV2; 10 bases align to TRBD2. The CDR3 has 15 residues. Per the germline V gene, CDR1 is SNHLY and CDR2 is FYNNEI. Unmatched junction bases numbered 10, after V lost 10 bases and J lost 4 bases. The CDR3 sequence is CATPGAGGLYNEQFF. In nucleotides, the CDR3 is TGTGCCACCCCAGGAGCGGGGGGGCTGTACAATGAGCAGTTCTTC. Filled out from reference TRBV2 and TRBJ2-1, the complete variable domain reads EPEVTQTPSHQVTQMGQEVILRCVPISNHLYFYWYRQILGQKVEFLVSFYNNEISEKSEIFDDQFSVERPDGSNFTLKIRSTKLEDSAMYFCATPGAGGLYNEQFFGPGTRLTVL.

This rearrangement joins TRBV30 to TRBJ1-5, with 8 bases fitting TRBD1. The CDR3 has 15 residues. V lost 2 bases to trimming and J lost 6 bases; unmatched junction nucleotides: 9. Germline V gene lookup returns CDR1 GTSNPN and CDR2 SVGIG (reference sequence). The CDR3 DNA reads as TGTGCCTGGAGTCTCAGGACAGGGAAAAGTCAGCCCCAGCATTTT. The encoded protein is CAWSLRTGKSQPQHF.

The rearrangement uses TRBV2 and TRBJ1-1; tentatively, D is TRBD1 (6 bases). The V gene's germline CDR1 is SNHLY and CDR2 FYNNEI. The CDR3 is made up of 13 amino acids. The germline V and J ends were trimmed by 7 bases and 2 bases, with 11 bases remaining between them. In DNA, the CDR3 is TGTGCCAGCACTCCGGGGGGCAACACTGAAGCTTTCTTT. Amino acids: CASTPGGNTEAFF.

V usage is TRBV5-1 and J usage is TRBJ2-7; D uncertain. V shed 4 bases and J shed 1 base, with 3 bases lying between them. Germline assignment: CDR1 SGHRS and CDR2 YFSETQ. The length of the CDR3 is 11 residues. CDR3 nucleotides: TGCGCCAGCAGCGAGTCCTACGAGCAGTACTTC. Amino acids: CASSESYEQYF.

This clone has more than one count but fewer than ten. The genes are TRBV2 and TRBJ2-3, with TRBD2 matching 10 bases. V lost 1 base and J lost 4; bases outside the gene matches: 5. Germline V gives CDR1 SNHLY, CDR2 FYNNEI. The CDR3 loop spans 16 amino acids. The CDR3 bases are TGTGCCAGCAGTGAAGTGGCTAGCGGGGGTGCAGATACGCAGTATTTT. Translation gives CASSEVASGGADTQYF.

This clone was picked up one time. The chain uses TRBV11-2 and TRBJ1-2; no firm D call. Germline-derived CDR1 and CDR2 are SGHAT and FQNNGV. V was shortened by 2 bases and J by 4 bases, with 11 bases between the two germline ends. The CDR3 extends over 14 amino acids. CDR3 coding DNA: TGTGCCAGCAGCTTAAGGTCCAGACTCTATGGCTACACCTTC. It translates to CASSLRSRLYGYTF.

The chain uses TRBV7-9 and TRBJ1-5; 7 positions agree with TRBD1. This CDR3 spans 13 amino acids. In germline, CDR1 is SEHNR, CDR2 FQNEAQ (reference sequence). With V trimmed by 7 bases and J by 4 bases, 4 bases remained unmatched. CDR3 region: CASTGQDNQPQHF. CDR3 in DNA: TGTGCCAGCACAGGACAGGATAATCAGCCCCAGCATTTT.